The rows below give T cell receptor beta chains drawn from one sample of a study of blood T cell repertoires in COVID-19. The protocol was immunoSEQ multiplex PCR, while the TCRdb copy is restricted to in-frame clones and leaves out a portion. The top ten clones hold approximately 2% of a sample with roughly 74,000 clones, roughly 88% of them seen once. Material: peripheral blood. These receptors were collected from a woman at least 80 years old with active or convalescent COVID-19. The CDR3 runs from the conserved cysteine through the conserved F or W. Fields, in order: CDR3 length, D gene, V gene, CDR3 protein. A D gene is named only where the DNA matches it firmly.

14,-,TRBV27,CASRPLGGQETQYF
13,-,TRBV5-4,CASSMMGHPSIHF
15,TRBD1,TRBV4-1,CASSFGQGGNYGYTF
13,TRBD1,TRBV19,CASSSGQGYEQYF
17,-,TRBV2,CASSDSGTLLPNTEAFF
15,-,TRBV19,CASSIPRVSGNTIYF
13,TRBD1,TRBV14,CASSTRQGSEAFF
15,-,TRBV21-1,CASSKGGGTVNAQYF
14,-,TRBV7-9,CASTMGGSIEKLFF
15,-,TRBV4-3,CASSQDFRGNSPLHF
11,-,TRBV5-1,CASSGGRGYTF
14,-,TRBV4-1,CASSQVFYRSEAFF
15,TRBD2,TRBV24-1,CATSDHSGGGVTQYF
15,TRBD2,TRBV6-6,CASSTSGGYNNEQFF
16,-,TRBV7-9,CASSPLGRKGYYGYTF
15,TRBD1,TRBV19,CASSPQTGGDTEAFF
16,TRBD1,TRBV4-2,CASSQGRQGMYYGYTF
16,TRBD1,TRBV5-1,CASSLQSTGAGTEAFF
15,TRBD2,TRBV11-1,CASSFRLAGVDTQYF
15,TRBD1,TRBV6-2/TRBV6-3,CASSFTADRVAGYTF
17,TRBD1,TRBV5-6,CASRATLRTGEYGEQYF
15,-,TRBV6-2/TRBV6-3,CASRPIVGVDNEQFF
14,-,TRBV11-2,CASSLSRANTEAFF
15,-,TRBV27,CASRTRTPEYYGYTF
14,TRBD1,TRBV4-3,CASSQRTGFYGYTF
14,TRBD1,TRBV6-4,CASRRGPNTGELFF
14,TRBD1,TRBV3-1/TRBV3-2,CASSSTGVGETQYF
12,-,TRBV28,CASSPLGTEAFF
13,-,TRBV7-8,CASSLRGPYEQYF
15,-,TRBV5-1,CASSLAGGFAQPQHF
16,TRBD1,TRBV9,CASSIGQGEKFDTQYF
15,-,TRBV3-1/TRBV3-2,CASSIRSQGGNTIYF
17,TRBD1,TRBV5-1,CASSLILSGQGASPLHF
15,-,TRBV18,CASSPGTNSGNTIYF
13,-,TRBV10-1,CASSEQGTYGYTF
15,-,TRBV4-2,CASSQGGGSGTEAFF